These 20 T cell receptor beta chains were sequenced from one sample in a study of CD8 T cells in ankylosing spondylitis. From the 5' RACE reads, TCRdb called clonotypes with MiXCR, one entry per CDR3 protein. The table records roughly 130,000 distinct CDR3 sequences, approximately 10% of them present only once. The sequencing sample was made of blood, either unsorted or a sorted T cell fraction (not recorded which). The receptors were gathered from a male donor with ankylosing spondylitis or in good health (not recorded which).

There are many counts of this clonotype. The CDR3 bases are TGTGCCAGCAGCCAAGATCCTTCCGGGACAGGGGTTTACGAGCAGTACTTC. It is translated as CASSQDPSGTGVYEQYF. The chain uses TRBV4-2 and TRBJ2-7; 10 bases fit TRBD1. The junction had 9 bases not matched to a gene; V was cut back by 0 bases and J by 4 bases. CDR1 LGHNA and CDR2 YNFKEQ come from the germline V gene. CDR3 length: 17 residues.

At least ten counts were recorded for this clonotype. This chain connects TRBV5-1 to TRBJ2-6, with D possibly called TRBD1 or TRBD2 (6 bases each). The CDR3 extends over 18 amino acids. Looked up from germline, CDR1 is SGHRS and CDR2 is YFSETQ. The V end was cut by 0 bases, the J end by 0 bases, with 13 bases between. The CDR3 loop is CASSLAAGHRSGANVLTF. DNA for the CDR3: TGCGCCAGCAGCTTGGCTGCGGGACACCGCTCTGGGGCCAACGTCCTGACTTTC.

The V call is TRBV18, the J call TRBJ2-7; either TRBD1 or TRBD2 may fit D (5 bases each). CDR3 length equals 16 residues. Germline V gene sequence: CDR1 KGHSH, CDR2 LQKENI. Deletions cut 2 bases from V and 2 bases from J, with 16 bases between. CDR3 nucleotide sequence: TGTGCCAGCTCACCATCAAGACAGCGGACCCCCTACGAGCAGTACTTC. Its translation is CASSPSRQRTPYEQYF.

This clonotype was detected many times. The chain combines TRBV4-3 with TRBJ2-6, with D hard to call. CDR1 LGHNA and CDR2 YSLEER come from the germline V gene. The length of the CDR3 is 17 residues. The ends were cut back, 2 bases at V and 2 bases at J, with 13 bases in the middle. CDR3 loop: CASSQNLEETGANVLTF. The CDR3 DNA reads TGCGCCAGCAGCCAAAATCTCGAGGAAACTGGGGCCAACGTCCTGACTTTC.

This clonotype has a handful of counts. The chain recombines TRBV12-3 or TRBV12-4 with TRBJ2-1; TRBD2 matches 7 bases. V shed 2 bases, J shed 12 bases, and the junction held 10 bases outside the gene matches. CDR3 size: 14 residues. The CDR3 DNA reads as TGTGCCAGCAGTTTACTTACTAGCGTTCACTCGCAGTTCTTC. It encodes CASSLLTSVHSQFF.

Ten or more counts support this clonotype. The rearrangement uses TRBV7-2 and TRBJ2-3; 9 nucleotides agree with TRBD2. CDR1 and CDR2 from the germline V gene are SGHTA and FQGNSA. CDR3 length: 14 amino acids. With V trimmed by 8 bases and J by 5 bases, 8 bases remained unmatched. The CDR3 region is CASGLAGAGDTQYF. Here the CDR3 DNA reads TGTGCCAGCGGGTTAGCGGGAGCTGGAGATACGCAGTATTTT.

This rearrangement joins TRBV29-1 to TRBJ2-5; TRBD1 matches 12 bases. V dropped 8 bases and J dropped 5; count of bases not matched to a gene: 12. Germline assignment: CDR1 SQVTM and CDR2 ANQGSEA. CDR3 length: 15 residues. As DNA, the CDR3 is TGCAGCACGATGGGGGACAGGGGGCTTGGGGAGACCCAGTACTTC. It is translated as CSTMGDRGLGETQYF. The full variable domain, in which reference TRBV29-1 and TRBJ2-5 provide the parts outside the CDR3, is SAVISQKPSRDICQRGTSLTIQCQVDSQVTMMFWYRQQPGQSLTLIATANQGSEATYESGFVIDKFPISRPNLTFSTLTVSNMSPEDSSIYLCSTMGDRGLGETQYFGPGTRLLVL.

The table lists this clonotype with a few counts. The V gene is TRBV2, the J gene TRBJ1-6; tentatively, D is TRBD1 (5 bases). The CDR3 has 15 residues. Germline loops: CDR1 SNHLY, CDR2 FYNNEI. V lost 6 bases to trimming and J lost 5 bases, with 14 bases between them. The CDR3 sequence is CASRKTGHDNSPLHF. CDR3 DNA: TGTGCCAGCAGAAAAACGGGGCACGATAATTCACCCCTCCACTTT.

This clonotype was counted many times. In DNA form, the CDR3 reads TGCAGTGCTAGAGTCTATTCTCAGCCCCAGCATTTT. Its translation: CSARVYSQPQHF. The rearrangement joins TRBV20-1 to TRBJ1-5, with D unresolved. The germline V gene encodes CDR1 DFQATT and CDR2 SNEGSKA (reference sequence). Trimming pared 1 base from V and 6 bases from J, leaving 7 bases between. The CDR3 has 12 residues.

This clonotype came up many times. The DNA of the CDR3 is TGTGCCACCAGCAGAGACTCAGGGGTTAGCAATCAGCCCCAGCATTTT. Its protein product is CATSRDSGVSNQPQHF. The chain has TRBV15 and TRBJ1-5, with a tentative D call TRBD1 (6 bases). Germline V gene lookup returns CDR1 LNHNV and CDR2 YYDKDF (reference sequence). Deletions cut 0 bases from V and 0 bases from J, with 9 bases between. The CDR3 loop spans 16 amino acids.

This clonotype was counted ten times or more. The chain recombines TRBV20-1 with TRBJ1-1; D is unresolved. Trimming removed 3 bases at V and 5 bases at J, with 16 bases between. CDR1 is DFQATT and CDR2 is SNEGSKA in the germline V gene (reference sequence). The CDR3 loop spans 14 amino acids. In nucleotides, the CDR3 is TGCAGTGCTAGGGCCCCGGGAGTTGATACTGAAGCTTTCTTT. Amino acid sequence: CSARAPGVDTEAFF.

This clonotype was recorded at least ten times. The rearrangement uses TRBV29-1 and TRBJ2-2, with TRBD2 identical over 11 bases. The junction had 4 bases not matched to a gene; V was cut back by 3 bases and J by 4 bases. Per germline, CDR1 SQVTM and CDR2 ANQGSEA. CDR3 size: 15 residues. The CDR3 sequence is CSVDTSGRGTGELFF. The DNA of the CDR3 is TGCAGCGTTGACACTAGCGGGAGAGGCACCGGGGAGCTGTTTTTT.

This clonotype was seen repeatedly, ten times or more. This chain uses TRBV9 with TRBJ2-5, with 7 nucleotides matching TRBD1. The V segment lost 4 bases and the J segment 2 bases; nucleotides outside the gene matches: 8. CDR1 is SGDLS and CDR2 is YYNGEE in the germline V gene. The CDR3 contains 15 residues. The CDR3 sequence is CASSSTGVRQETQYF. CDR3 nucleotides: TGTGCCAGCAGCTCCACAGGGGTGCGGCAAGAGACCCAGTACTTC.

The rearrangement links TRBV19 to TRBJ2-7; D assignment may be TRBD1 or TRBD2 (5 bases each). Germline CDR1 and CDR2: LNHDA and SQIVND (reference sequence). Trimming left V 2 bases short and J 0 bases short, with 17 bases between. The CDR3 runs 17 residues. The CDR3 nucleotides are TGTGCCAGTAGTATACGAGCCCGGGACGGAAGCTCCTACGAGCAGTACTTC. Translation gives CASSIRARDGSSYEQYF.

Many counts were recorded for this clonotype. This rearrangement joins TRBV5-1 to TRBJ2-3; 7 bases match TRBD1. The junction had 8 bases not matched to a gene; V was cut back by 1 base and J by 6 bases. Germline V CDR1 and CDR2: SGHRS, YFSETQ. This CDR3 has 15 amino acids. The CDR3 DNA sequence: TGCGCCAGCAGCTTGTTTGCAGGGGGAAGGGATACGCAGTATTTT. Amino acids: CASSLFAGGRDTQYF.

This clonotype showed up many times. The chain links TRBV12-3 or TRBV12-4 to TRBJ2-7; 9 bases fit TRBD1. The CDR3 contains 16 residues. V lost 5 bases to trimming and J lost 1 base; unmatched junction nucleotides: 9. DNA for the CDR3: TGTGCCAGCAGTGGGCTAACAGGGGGCGCGTCCTACGAGCAGTACTTC. Protein product: CASSGLTGGASYEQYF.

The chain links TRBV29-1 to TRBJ2-7, with 13 bases fitting TRBD2. The CDR3 totals 15 residues. CDR1 is SQVTM and CDR2 is ANQGSEA in the germline V gene. With 6 bases clipped from V and 5 bases from J, the junction kept 10 bases outside the gene matches. Written as DNA, the CDR3 is TGCAGCGTCGGGACTAGCGGGATTTCAATCCACGAGCAGTACTTC. As protein: CSVGTSGISIHEQYF.

At least ten counts were recorded for this clonotype. The V gene is TRBV7-8, the J gene TRBJ2-5; tentative D call: TRBD2 (5 bases). The CDR3 spans 14 residues. V was clipped by 4 bases and J by 3 bases, with 12 bases between them. Looked up from germline, CDR1 is SGHVS and CDR2 is FQNEAQ. CDR3 nucleotide sequence: TGTGCCAGCAGCTGGGAGAGGTACAAAGAGACCCAGTACTTC. Encoded protein: CASSWERYKETQYF.

This clonotype has at least ten counts. The chain combines TRBV6-1 with TRBJ2-7, with 9 nucleotides matching TRBD1. Germline assignment: CDR1 MNHNS and CDR2 SASEGT. The V segment lost 0 bases and the J segment 3 bases; nucleotides outside the gene matches: 6. This CDR3 is built from 16 residues. The CDR3 reads CASSEAEGQGFYEQYF. In DNA form, the CDR3 reads TGTGCCAGCAGTGAAGCGGAGGGACAGGGATTCTACGAGCAGTACTTC.

A few counts support this clonotype. This chain links TRBV7-8 with TRBJ2-7; the D gene is possibly TRBD2 (6 bases). Germline V gene sequence: CDR1 SGHVS, CDR2 FQNEAQ. Trimming took off 0 bases at V and 5 bases at J, with 14 bases between the two ends. This CDR3 spans 15 amino acids. The CDR3 region is CASSLAGGVWDEQYF. Written as DNA, the CDR3 is TGTGCCAGCAGCTTAGCTGGAGGGGTTTGGGACGAGCAGTACTTC.